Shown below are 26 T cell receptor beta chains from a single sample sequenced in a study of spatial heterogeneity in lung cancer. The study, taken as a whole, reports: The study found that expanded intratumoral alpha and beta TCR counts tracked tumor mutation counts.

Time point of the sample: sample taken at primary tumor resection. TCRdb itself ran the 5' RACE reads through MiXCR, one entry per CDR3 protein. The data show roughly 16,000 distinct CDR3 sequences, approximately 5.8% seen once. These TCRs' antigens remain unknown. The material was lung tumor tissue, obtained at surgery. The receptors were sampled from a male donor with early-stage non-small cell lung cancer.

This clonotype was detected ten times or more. CDR3: CSVGTSGTYEQYF. As DNA, the CDR3 is TGCAGCGTTGGGACTAGCGGTACCTACGAGCAGTACTTC. The V and J genes are TRBV29-1 and TRBJ2-7, with 10 nucleotides matching TRBD2. The CDR3 sequence is 13 residues long. The ends lost 4 bases at V and 2 bases at J; junction bases unmatched: 2. From germline, CDR1 is SQVTM and CDR2 ANQGSEA.

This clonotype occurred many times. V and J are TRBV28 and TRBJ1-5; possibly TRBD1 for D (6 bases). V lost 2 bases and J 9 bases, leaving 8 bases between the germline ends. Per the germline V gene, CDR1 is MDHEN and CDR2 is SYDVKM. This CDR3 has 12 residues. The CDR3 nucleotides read TGTGCCAGCAGTTTACGGGGGCTGCCCCAGCATTTT. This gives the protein CASSLRGLPQHF. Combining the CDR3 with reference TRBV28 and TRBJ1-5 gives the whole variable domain DVKVTQSSRYLVKRTGEKVFLECVQDMDHENMFWYRQDPGLGLRLIYFSYDVKMKEKGDIPEGYSVSREKKERFSLILESASTNQTSMYLCASSLRGLPQHFGDGTRLSIL.

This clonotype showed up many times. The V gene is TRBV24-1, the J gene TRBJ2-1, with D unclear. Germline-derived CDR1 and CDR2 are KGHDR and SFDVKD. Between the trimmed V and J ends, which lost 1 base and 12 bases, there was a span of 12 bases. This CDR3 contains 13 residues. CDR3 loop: CATSDFSSPGQFF. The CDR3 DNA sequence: TGTGCCACCAGTGATTTCTCGAGCCCAGGGCAGTTCTTC.

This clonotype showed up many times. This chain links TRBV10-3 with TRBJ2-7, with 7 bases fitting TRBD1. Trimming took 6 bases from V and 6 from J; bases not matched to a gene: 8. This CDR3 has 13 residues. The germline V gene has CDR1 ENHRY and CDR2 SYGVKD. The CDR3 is CAIRETGLTEQYF. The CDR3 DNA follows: TGTGCCATCAGGGAGACAGGGCTTACCGAGCAGTACTTC.

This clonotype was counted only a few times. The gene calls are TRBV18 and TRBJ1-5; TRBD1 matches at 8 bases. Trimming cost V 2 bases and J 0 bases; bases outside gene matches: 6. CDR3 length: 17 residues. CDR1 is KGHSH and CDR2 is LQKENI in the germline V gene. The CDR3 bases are TGTGCCAGCTCACCAGGGACAGGAGCATATAGCAATCAGCCCCAGCATTTT. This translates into CASSPGTGAYSNQPQHF. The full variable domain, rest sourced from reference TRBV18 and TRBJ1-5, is NAGVMQNPRHLVRRRGQEARLRCSPMKGHSHVYWYRQLPEEGLKFMVYLQKENIIDESGMPKERFSAEFPKEGPSILRIQQVVRGDSAAYFCASSPGTGAYSNQPQHFGDGTRLSIL.

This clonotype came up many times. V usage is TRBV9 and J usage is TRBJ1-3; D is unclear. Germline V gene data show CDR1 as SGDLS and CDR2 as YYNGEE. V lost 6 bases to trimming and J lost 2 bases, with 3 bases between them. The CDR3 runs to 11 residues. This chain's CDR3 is CASKTGNTIYF. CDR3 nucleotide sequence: TGTGCCAGCAAGACTGGAAACACCATATATTTT. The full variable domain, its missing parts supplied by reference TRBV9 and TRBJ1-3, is DSGVTQTPKHLITATGQRVTLRCSPRSGDLSVYWYQQSLDQGLQFLIQYYNGEERAKGNILERFSAQQFPDLHSELNLSSLELGDSALYFCASKTGNTIYFGEGSWLTVV.

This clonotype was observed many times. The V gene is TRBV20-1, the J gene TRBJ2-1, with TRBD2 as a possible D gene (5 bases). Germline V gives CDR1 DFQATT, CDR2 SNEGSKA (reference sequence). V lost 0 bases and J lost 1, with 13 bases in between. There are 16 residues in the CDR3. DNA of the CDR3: TGCAGTGCTAGAGATCCTCTAGCCCCTTCCTACAATGAGCAGTTCTTC. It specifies CSARDPLAPSYNEQFF.

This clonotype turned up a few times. The CDR3 protein is CATSRADREITEAFF. The CDR3 DNA reads as TGTGCCACCAGCAGGGCGGACAGGGAAATCACTGAAGCTTTCTTT. This sequence joins TRBV15 and TRBJ1-1; 8 bases agree with TRBD1. The CDR3 consists of 15 residues. Germline loops: CDR1 LNHNV, CDR2 YYDKDF (reference sequence). The ends lost 3 bases at V and 4 bases at J; junction bases unmatched: 7. The full variable domain, with the rest looked up from reference TRBV15 and TRBJ1-1, is DAMVIQNPRYQVTQFGKPVTLSCSQTLNHNVMYWYQQKSSQAPKLLFHYYDKDFNNEADTPDNFQSRRPNTSFCFLDIRSPGLGDTAMYLCATSRADREITEAFFGQGTRLTVV.

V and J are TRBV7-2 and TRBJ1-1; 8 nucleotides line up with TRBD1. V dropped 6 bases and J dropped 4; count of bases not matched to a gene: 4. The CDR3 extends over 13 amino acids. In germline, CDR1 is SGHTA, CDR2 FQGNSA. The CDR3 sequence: CASSRTGPTEAFF. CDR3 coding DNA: TGTGCCAGCAGTCGGACAGGGCCCACTGAAGCTTTCTTT.

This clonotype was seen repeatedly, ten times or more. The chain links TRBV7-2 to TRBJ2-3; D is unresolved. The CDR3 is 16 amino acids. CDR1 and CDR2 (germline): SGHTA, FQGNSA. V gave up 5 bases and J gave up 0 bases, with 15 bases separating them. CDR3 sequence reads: CASSPRRVLSTDTQYF. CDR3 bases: TGTGCCAGCAGCCCAAGACGGGTCCTTAGCACAGATACGCAGTATTTT.

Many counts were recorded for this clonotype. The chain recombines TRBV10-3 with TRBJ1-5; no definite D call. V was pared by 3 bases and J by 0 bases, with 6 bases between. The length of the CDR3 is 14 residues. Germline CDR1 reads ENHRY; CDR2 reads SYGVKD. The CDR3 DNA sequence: TGTGCCATCAGTGACGTCTATAGCAATCAGCCCCAGCATTTT. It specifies CAISDVYSNQPQHF.

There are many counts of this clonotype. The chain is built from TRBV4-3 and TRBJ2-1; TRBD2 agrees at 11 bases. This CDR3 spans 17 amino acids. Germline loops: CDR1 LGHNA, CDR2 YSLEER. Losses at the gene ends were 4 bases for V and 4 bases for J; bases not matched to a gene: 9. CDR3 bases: TGCGCCAGCAGCCCCCGGGCGGCTAGCGGGGGGTACAATGAGCAGTTCTTC. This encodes CASSPRAASGGYNEQFF.

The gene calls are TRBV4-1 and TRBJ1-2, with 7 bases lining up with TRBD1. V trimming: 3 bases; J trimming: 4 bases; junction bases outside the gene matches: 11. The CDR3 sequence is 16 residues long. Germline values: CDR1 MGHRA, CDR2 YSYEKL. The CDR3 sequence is CASSQSQGDVAYGYTF. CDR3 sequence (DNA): TGCGCCAGCAGCCAGTCTCAGGGGGATGTGGCCTATGGCTACACCTTC.

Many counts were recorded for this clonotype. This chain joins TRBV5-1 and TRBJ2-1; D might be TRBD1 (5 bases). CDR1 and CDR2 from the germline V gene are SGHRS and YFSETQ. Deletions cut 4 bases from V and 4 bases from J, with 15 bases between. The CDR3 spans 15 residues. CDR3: CASSPGIGVYNEQFF. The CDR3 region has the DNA TGCGCCAGCAGCCCCGGTATAGGGGTTTACAATGAGCAGTTCTTC.

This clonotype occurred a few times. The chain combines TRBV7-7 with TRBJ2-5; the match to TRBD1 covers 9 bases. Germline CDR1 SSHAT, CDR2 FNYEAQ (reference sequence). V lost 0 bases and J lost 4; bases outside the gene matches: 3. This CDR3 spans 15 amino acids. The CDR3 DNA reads TGTGCCAGCAGCTTAGCGGGACAGGGAGGAGAGACCCAGTACTTC. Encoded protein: CASSLAGQGGETQYF. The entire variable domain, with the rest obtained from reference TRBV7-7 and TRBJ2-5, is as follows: GAGVSQSPRYKVTKRGQDVTLRCDPISSHATLYWYQQALGQGPEFLTYFNYEAQPDKSGLPSDRFSAERPEGSISTLTIQRTEQRDSAMYRCASSLAGQGGETQYFGPGTRLLVL.

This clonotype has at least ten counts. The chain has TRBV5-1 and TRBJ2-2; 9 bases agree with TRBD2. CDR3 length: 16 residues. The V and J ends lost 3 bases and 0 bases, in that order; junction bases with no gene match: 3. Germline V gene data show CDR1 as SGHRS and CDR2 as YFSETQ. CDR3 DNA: TGCGCCAGCAGCTATGGACTAGCGACGAACACCGGGGAGCTGTTTTTT. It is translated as CASSYGLATNTGELFF.

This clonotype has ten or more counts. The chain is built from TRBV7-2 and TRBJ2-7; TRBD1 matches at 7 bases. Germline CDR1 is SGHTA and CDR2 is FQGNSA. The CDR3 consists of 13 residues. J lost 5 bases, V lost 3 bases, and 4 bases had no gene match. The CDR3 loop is CASSLGQINEQYF. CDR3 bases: TGTGCCAGCAGCTTGGGACAGATCAACGAGCAGTACTTC.

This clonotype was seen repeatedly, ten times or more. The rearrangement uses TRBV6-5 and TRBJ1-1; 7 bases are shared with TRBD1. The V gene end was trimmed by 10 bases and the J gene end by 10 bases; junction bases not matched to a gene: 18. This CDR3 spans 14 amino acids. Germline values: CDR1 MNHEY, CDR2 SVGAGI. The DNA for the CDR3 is TGTGCCACCACGACAATCACACAGGGGCGGGTAGCTTTCTTT. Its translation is CATTTITQGRVAFF.

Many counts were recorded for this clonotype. This chain's CDR3 is CASSLEWRGSGANVLTF. In nucleotides, the CDR3 is TGTGCCAGCAGCTTAGAATGGAGGGGCTCTGGGGCCAACGTCCTGACTTTC. The chain links TRBV7-2 to TRBJ2-6; D is perhaps TRBD2 (6 bases). CDR3 length: 17 amino acids. Trimming shortened V by 1 base and J by 0 bases, and 10 bases separated the two germline ends. The germline V gene has CDR1 SGHTA and CDR2 FQGNSA.

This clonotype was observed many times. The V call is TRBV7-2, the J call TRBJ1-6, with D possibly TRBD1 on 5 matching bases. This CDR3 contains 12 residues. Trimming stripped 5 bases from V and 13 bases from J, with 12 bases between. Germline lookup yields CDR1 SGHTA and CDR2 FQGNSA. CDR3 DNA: TGTGCCAGCAGCATATCAGGGCCCCCCCTCCACTTT. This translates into CASSISGPPLHF. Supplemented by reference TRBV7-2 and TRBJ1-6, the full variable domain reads GAGVSQSPSNKVTEKGKDVELRCDPISGHTALYWYRQSLGQGLEFLIYFQGNSAPDKSGLPSDRFSAERTGGSVSTLTIQRTQQEDSAVYLCASSISGPPLHFGNGTRLTVT.

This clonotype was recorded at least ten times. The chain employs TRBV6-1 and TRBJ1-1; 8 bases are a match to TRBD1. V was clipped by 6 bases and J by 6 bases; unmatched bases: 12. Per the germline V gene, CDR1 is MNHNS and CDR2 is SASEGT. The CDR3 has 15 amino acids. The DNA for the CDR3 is TGTGCCAGCAGACCTAAACAGGGGGTCTCCGCTGAAGCTTTCTTT. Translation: CASRPKQGVSAEAFF.

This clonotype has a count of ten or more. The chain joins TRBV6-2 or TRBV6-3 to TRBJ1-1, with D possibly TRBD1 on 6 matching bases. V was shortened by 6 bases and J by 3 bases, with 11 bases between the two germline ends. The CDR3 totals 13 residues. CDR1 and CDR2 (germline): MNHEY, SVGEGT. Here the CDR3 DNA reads TGTGCCAGCAGCGCAGACAGGCACACTGAAGCTTTCTTT. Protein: CASSADRHTEAFF.

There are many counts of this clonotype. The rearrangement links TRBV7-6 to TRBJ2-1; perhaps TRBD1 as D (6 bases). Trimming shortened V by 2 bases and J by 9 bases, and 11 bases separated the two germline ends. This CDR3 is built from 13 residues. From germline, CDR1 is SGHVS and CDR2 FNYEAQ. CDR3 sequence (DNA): TGTGCCAGCAGCTTAACAGGGTACGGTGAGCAGTTCTTC. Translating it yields CASSLTGYGEQFF.

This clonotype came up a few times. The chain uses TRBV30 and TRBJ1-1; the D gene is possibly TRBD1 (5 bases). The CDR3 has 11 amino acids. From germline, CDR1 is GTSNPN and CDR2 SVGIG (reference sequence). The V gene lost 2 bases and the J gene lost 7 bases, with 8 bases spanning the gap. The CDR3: CAWSHGGEAFF. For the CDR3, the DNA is TGTGCCTGGAGTCATGGGGGTGAAGCTTTCTTT.

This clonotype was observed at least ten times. The CDR3 DNA reads as TGTGCCGCGAGGGGCAACGTGGGTGGCACTGAAGCTTTCTTT. Its protein product is CAARGNVGGTEAFF. The chain joins TRBV6-6 to TRBJ1-1, with a weak D call TRBD1 (5 bases). CDR1 is MNHNY and CDR2 is SVGAGI in the germline V gene (reference sequence). V was trimmed by 11 bases and J by 4 bases, leaving 20 bases between them. This CDR3 region has 14 residues.

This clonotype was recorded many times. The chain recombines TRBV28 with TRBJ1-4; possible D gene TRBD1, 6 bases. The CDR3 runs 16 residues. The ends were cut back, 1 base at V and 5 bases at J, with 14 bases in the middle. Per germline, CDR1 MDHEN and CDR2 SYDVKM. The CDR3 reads CASSLFQTGRNEKLFF. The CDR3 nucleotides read TGTGCCAGCAGTTTATTCCAGACAGGTCGAAATGAAAAACTGTTTTTT. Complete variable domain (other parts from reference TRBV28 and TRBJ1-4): DVKVTQSSRYLVKRTGEKVFLECVQDMDHENMFWYRQDPGLGLRLIYFSYDVKMKEKGDIPEGYSVSREKKERFSLILESASTNQTSMYLCASSLFQTGRNEKLFFGSGTQLSVL.